These T cell receptor beta chains were read from a single sample in a study of blood T cell repertoires in COVID-19. Method: immunoSEQ multiplex PCR; TCRdb's copy keeps in-frame clones and lacks some. The table has about 78,000 clones, about 92% seen once. Sequenced material: peripheral blood. All receptors derive from a woman aged 50 to 60 in a cohort sampled during active COVID-19. The conserved cysteine and the conserved F or W are not part of the CDR3 here.

v_gene	j_gene	CDR3aa
TRBV11-3	TRBJ2-1	ASSLAHPDNEQF
TRBV3-1/TRBV3-2	TRBJ2-7	ASSNGQGPYEQY
TRBV9	TRBJ2-3	ASSVQGLDTQY
TRBV7-9	TRBJ2-3	ASSSATQWKGTDTQY
TRBV27	TRBJ1-1	ASSFGGGGPEAF
TRBV19	TRBJ2-1	ASSYGGIYNEQF
TRBV7-7	TRBJ2-5	ASSFGDYQETQY
TRBV3-1/TRBV3-2	TRBJ2-7	ASSPQTSGSGQY
TRBV7-9	TRBJ2-5	ASSLSGRATAETQY
TRBV7-9	TRBJ2-7	ASSILRDSNYEQY
TRBV6-1	TRBJ2-5	ASSEVLAGGGTQY
TRBV12-5	TRBJ2-1	ASGSRLGYEQF
TRBV6-5	TRBJ2-7	ASRGIAGGWEQY
TRBV27	TRBJ1-1	ASSPQERRTEAF
TRBV28	TRBJ2-1	ASSSAGTGYNEQF
TRBV6-5	TRBJ2-2	ASIWSSAGTGELF
TRBV30	TRBJ1-1	AWSRRGAGDTEAF
TRBV19	TRBJ2-6	ASSIDGQDYSGANVLT
TRBV5-1	TRBJ1-2	ASSLNRAGTGGYGYT
TRBV28	TRBJ1-3	ASRRSSDIRSGNTIY
TRBV27	TRBJ2-2	ASSLLRGELF
TRBV28	TRBJ1-2	ASKTPVPNYGYT
TRBV9	TRBJ2-5	ASSVGAGGRETQY
TRBV6-5	TRBJ1-1	ASSYRAGGPEAF
TRBV3-1/TRBV3-2	TRBJ2-5	ASSQVGPAETQY
TRBV27	TRBJ1-2	ASSFGTGDYGYT
TRBV5-1	TRBJ1-1	ASSRLQGTEAF
TRBV5-1	TRBJ2-1	ASSLGATGGNNEQF
TRBV28	TRBJ1-2	ASSLRGSYGYT
TRBV7-9	TRBJ2-1	ASRPPRGKDYNEQF
TRBV7-9	TRBJ1-1	ASSLPTATEAF
TRBV13	TRBJ1-1	ASSRGDDTEAF
TRBV27	TRBJ2-6	ASKFRQVPSGANVLT
TRBV3-1/TRBV3-2	TRBJ2-4	ASSQGSGEGAKNIQY
TRBV14	TRBJ1-1	ASSQESYTEAF
TRBV5-1	TRBJ1-1	ASSLTGDQAF
TRBV20-1	TRBJ2-1	SASGTGYNEQF